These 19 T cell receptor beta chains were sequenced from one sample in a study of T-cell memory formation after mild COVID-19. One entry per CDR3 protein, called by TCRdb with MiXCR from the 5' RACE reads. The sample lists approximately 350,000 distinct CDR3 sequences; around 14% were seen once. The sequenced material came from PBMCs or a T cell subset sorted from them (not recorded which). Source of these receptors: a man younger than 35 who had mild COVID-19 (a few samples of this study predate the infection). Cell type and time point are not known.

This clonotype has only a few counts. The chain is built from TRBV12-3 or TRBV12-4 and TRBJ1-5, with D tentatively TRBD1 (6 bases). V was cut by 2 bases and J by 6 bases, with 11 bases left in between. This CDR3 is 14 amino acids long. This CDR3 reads CASSLWGAGQPQHF. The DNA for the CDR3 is TGTGCCAGCAGTTTATGGGGGGCAGGTCAGCCCCAGCATTTT.

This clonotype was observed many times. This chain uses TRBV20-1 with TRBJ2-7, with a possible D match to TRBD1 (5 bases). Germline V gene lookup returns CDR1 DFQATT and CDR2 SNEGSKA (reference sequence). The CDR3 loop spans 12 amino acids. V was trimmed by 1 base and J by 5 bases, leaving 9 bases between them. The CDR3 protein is CSARAWGHEQYF. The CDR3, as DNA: TGCAGTGCTAGAGCTTGGGGCCACGAGCAGTACTTC.

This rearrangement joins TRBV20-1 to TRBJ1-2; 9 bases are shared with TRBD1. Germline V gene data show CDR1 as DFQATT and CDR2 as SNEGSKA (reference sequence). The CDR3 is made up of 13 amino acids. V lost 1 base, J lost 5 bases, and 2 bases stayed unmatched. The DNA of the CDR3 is TGCAGTGCTAGAGGCGGGACAGGGTATGGCTACACCTTC. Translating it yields CSARGGTGYGYTF.

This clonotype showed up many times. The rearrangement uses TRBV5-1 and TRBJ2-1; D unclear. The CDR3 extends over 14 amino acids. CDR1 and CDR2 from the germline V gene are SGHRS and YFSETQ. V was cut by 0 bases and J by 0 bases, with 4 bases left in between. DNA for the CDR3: TGCGCCAGCAGCTTGGAAAGCTCCTACAATGAGCAGTTCTTC. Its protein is CASSLESSYNEQFF.

As DNA, the CDR3 is TGTGCCAGTAGCGCTTCGGGGTATTCAACCGGGGAGCTGTTTTTT. This sequence encodes CASSASGYSTGELFF. This sequence joins TRBV19 and TRBJ2-2, with D perhaps matching TRBD2 (5 bases). This CDR3 comprises 15 residues. V was shortened by 6 bases and J by 5 bases, with 16 bases between the two germline ends. Per the germline V gene, CDR1 is LNHDA and CDR2 is SQIVND (reference sequence).

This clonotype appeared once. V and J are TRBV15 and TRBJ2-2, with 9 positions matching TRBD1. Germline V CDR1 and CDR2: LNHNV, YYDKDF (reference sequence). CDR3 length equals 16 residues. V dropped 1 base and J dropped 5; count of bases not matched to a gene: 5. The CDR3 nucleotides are TGTGCCACCAGCAGAGGCCAGGACAGGGGAACCGGGGAGCTGTTTTTT. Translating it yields CATSRGQDRGTGELFF.

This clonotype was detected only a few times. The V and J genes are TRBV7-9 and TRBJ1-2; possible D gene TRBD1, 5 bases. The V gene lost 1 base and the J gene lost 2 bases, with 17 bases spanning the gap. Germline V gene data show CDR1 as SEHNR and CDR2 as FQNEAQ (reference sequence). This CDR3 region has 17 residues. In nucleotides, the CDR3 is TGTGCCAGCAGCTTAGATCTTGTGGGGGGTTCGAACTATGGCTACACCTTC. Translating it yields CASSLDLVGGSNYGYTF.

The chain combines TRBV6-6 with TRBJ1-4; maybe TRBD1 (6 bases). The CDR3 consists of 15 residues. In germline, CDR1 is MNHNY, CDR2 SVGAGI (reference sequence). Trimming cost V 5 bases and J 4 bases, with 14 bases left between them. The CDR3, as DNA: TGTGCCAGCAGTACCCCGACAGGTGGTAATGAAAAACTGTTTTTT. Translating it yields CASSTPTGGNEKLFF.

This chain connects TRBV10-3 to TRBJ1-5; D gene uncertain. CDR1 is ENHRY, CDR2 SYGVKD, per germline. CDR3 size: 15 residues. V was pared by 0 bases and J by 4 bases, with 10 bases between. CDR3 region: CAISESTMGNQPQHF. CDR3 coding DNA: TGTGCCATCAGTGAGTCGACGATGGGAAATCAGCCCCAGCATTTT.

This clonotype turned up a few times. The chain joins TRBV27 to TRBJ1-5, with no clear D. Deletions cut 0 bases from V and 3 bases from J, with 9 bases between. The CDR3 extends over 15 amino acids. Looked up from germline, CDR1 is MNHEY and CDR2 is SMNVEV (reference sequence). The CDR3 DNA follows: TGTGCCAGCAGTTTATCGAGCAGATCCAATCAGCCCCAGCATTTT. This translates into CASSLSSRSNQPQHF.

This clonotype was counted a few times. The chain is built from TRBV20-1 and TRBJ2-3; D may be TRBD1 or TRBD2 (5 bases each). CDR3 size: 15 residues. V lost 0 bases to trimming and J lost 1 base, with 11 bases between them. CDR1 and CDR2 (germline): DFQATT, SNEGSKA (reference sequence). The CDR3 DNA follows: TGCAGTGCTAGAGACGGGGACCACCGCACAGATACGCAGTATTTT. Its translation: CSARDGDHRTDTQYF.

Here the CDR3 DNA reads TGTGCCAGCAGCTTACGGGGGGGCATCTATGAGCAGTTCTTC. Translating it yields CASSLRGGIYEQFF. This chain links TRBV7-9 with TRBJ2-1; 8 bases are a match to TRBD2. The trim removed 2 bases at V and 8 bases at J, leaving 5 bases unmatched. This CDR3 has 14 residues. Per the germline V gene, CDR1 is SEHNR and CDR2 is FQNEAQ (reference sequence).

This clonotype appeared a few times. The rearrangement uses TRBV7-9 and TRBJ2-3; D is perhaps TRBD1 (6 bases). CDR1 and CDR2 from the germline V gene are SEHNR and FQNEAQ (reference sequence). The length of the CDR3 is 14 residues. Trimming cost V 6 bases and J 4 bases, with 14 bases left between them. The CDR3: CASRQQGFADTQYF. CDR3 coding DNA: TGTGCCAGCAGGCAACAGGGCTTTGCAGATACGCAGTATTTT.

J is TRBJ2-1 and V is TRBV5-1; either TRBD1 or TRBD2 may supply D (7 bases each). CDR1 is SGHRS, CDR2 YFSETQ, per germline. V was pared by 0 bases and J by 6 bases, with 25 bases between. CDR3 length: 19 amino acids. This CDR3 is CASSLAGGDRAYGGNEQFF. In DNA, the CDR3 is TGCGCCAGCAGCTTGGCGGGGGGAGACAGGGCGTACGGTGGCAATGAGCAGTTCTTC.

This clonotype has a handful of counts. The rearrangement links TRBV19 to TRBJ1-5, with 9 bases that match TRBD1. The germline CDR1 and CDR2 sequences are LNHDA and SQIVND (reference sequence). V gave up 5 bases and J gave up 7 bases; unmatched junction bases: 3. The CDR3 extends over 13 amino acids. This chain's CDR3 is CASSAQGAQPQHF. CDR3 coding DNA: TGTGCCAGTAGTGCACAGGGGGCCCAGCCCCAGCATTTT. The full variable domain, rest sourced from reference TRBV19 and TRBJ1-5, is DGGITQSPKYLFRKEGQNVTLSCEQNLNHDAMYWYRQDPGQGLRLIYYSQIVNDFQKGDIAEGYSVSREKKESFPLTVTSAQKNPTAFYLCASSAQGAQPQHFGDGTRLSIL.

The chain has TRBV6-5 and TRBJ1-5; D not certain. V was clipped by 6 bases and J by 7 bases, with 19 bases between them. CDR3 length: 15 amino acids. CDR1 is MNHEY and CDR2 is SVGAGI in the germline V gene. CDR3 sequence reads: CASRAGLGREQPQHF. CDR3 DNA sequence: TGTGCCAGCAGGGCGGGTTTGGGGAGAGAACAGCCCCAGCATTTT.

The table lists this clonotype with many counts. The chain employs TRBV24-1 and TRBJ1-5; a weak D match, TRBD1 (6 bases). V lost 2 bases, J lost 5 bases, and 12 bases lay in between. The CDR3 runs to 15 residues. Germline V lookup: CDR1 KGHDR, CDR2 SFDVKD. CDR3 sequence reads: CATSDSTGWDQPQHF. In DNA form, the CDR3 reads TGTGCCACCAGTGATTCTACAGGGTGGGATCAGCCCCAGCATTTT.

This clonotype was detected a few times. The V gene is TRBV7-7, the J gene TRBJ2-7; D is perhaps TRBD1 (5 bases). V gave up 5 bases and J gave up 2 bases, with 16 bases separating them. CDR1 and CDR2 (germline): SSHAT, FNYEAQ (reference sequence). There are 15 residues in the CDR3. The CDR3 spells CASSLQVRKAYEQYF. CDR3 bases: TGTGCCAGCAGCCTACAGGTCAGGAAAGCCTACGAGCAGTACTTC.

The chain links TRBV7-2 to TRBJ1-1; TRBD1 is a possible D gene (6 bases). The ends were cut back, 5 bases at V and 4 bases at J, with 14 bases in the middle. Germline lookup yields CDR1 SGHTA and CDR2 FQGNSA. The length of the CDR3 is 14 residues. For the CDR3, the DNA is TGTGCCAGCAGCGGGACAATGGGTGGCACTGAAGCTTTCTTT. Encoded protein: CASSGTMGGTEAFF. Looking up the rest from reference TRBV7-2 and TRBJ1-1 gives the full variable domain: GAGVSQSPSNKVTEKGKDVELRCDPISGHTALYWYRQSLGQGLEFLIYFQGNSAPDKSGLPSDRFSAERTGGSVSTLTIQRTQQEDSAVYLCASSGTMGGTEAFFGQGTRLTVV.